A selection of T cell receptor beta chains follows, all from one sample in a study of CD8 T cells in ankylosing spondylitis. From the 5' RACE reads, TCRdb called clonotypes with MiXCR, one entry per CDR3 protein. The repertoire consists of about 390,000 distinct CDR3 sequences, with 20% to 25% occurring once and the leading ten covering about a sixth. Source material: blood, either unsorted or a sorted T cell fraction (not recorded which). The receptors originated from a male donor with ankylosing spondylitis. The CDR3 runs from the conserved cysteine through the conserved F or W. The D gene is left open where the match is weak. Size is omitted from some rows. Given values are once, few, many or a class for expanded clones.

V gene	clone size	J gene	D gene	CDR3 DNA	CDR3 protein
TRBV11-2	many	TRBJ2-7	TRBD1	TGTGCCAGCAGCGAACCGGGACAGGGCCGCTCCTACGAGCAGTACTTC	CASSEPGQGRSYEQYF
TRBV28	few	TRBJ2-7	TRBD1	TGTGCCAGCACCGGAAGTCGTGGACAGGGCGACTCAAGGGAGCAGTACTTC	CASTGSRGQGDSREQYF
TRBV10-2	.	TRBJ2-5	.	TGCGCCAGCAGCCAGTTGGGACGACAAGAGACCCAGTACTTC	CASSQLGRQETQYF
TRBV28	few	TRBJ2-7	.	TGTGCCAGCAGTTTACGGGAAGGGGGGGTACTTTGGTCCTACGAGCAGTACTTC	CASSLREGGVLWSYEQYF
TRBV20-1	.	TRBJ1-1	TRBD1	TGCAGTGCTTGGGACAGAATCGAAGCTTTCTTT	CSAWDRIEAFF
TRBV5-1	few	TRBJ1-1	TRBD1	TGCGCCAGCAGCCCTGACAGGGGGCCGCAGTTCACTGAAGCTTTCTTT	CASSPDRGPQFTEAFF
TRBV29-1	few	TRBJ2-3	.	TGCAGCGTTGCTTCCAGATCAGTGAGCACAGATACGCAGTATTTT	CSVASRSVSTDTQYF
TRBV29-1	many	TRBJ2-2	TRBD2	TGCAGCGTCCCGACTAGCGGGAGAGCCGGGGAGCTGTTTTTT	CSVPTSGRAGELFF
TRBV6-1	.	TRBJ1-2	.	TGTGCCAGCGGGGCGGCAGGAGGGAACTATGGCTACACCTTC	CASGAAGGNYGYTF
TRBV19	few	TRBJ2-3	TRBD2	TGTGCCAGTAGTATTGGCGGGAGGGCCACAGATACGCAGTATTTT	CASSIGGRATDTQYF
TRBV7-8	.	TRBJ1-3	.	TGTGCCAGCAGCTGGGGGCCTTCCCCTGGAAACACCATATATTTT	CASSWGPSPGNTIYF
TRBV15	few	TRBJ1-4	.	TGTGCCACCAGCAGAGGAGGGGGAGATGAAAAACTGTTTTTT	CATSRGGGDEKLFF
TRBV20-1	few	TRBJ1-1	TRBD1	TGCAGTGCTGAGACAGGGGTGAACACTGAAGCTTTCTTT	CSAETGVNTEAFF
TRBV5-1	many	TRBJ2-1	.	TGCGCCAGCAGCCTTAGACAGGACTACAATGAGCAGTTCTTC	CASSLRQDYNEQFF
TRBV3-1	.	TRBJ2-1	.	TGTGCCAGCAGCCAAGTAAGCGATGAGCAGTTCTTC	CASSQVSDEQFF
TRBV14	.	TRBJ2-2	.	TGTGCCAGCAGCCAAGATATGGGGCATTTGACCACCGGGGAGCTGTTTTTT	CASSQDMGHLTTGELFF
TRBV18	.	TRBJ2-5	.	TGTGCCAGCTCACCGGCGGGGCTACAAGAGACCCAGTACTTC	CASSPAGLQETQYF
TRBV14	.	TRBJ2-5	TRBD2	TGTGCCAGCAGCCAGGGACTAGATGAGACCCAGTACTTC	CASSQGLDETQYF
TRBV6-2/TRBV6-3	few	TRBJ2-5	.	TGTGCCAGTACAGGGTTAGGGGAGACCCAGTACTTC	CASTGLGETQYF
TRBV24-1	few	TRBJ2-1	TRBD1	TGTGCCACCAGTCCGATGGGGAAAGGGACAGGGGCCCACAATGAGCAGTTCTTC	CATSPMGKGTGAHNEQFF
TRBV27	once	TRBJ2-7	.	TGTGCCAGCAGTTTATCAGGACAGCTTCTCTACGAGCAGTACTTC	CASSLSGQLLYEQYF
TRBV28	.	TRBJ1-2	TRBD1	TGTGCCAGCAGTTTTCCGGGACAGGGGGCGATTCCTGGCTACACCTTC	CASSFPGQGAIPGYTF
TRBV12-3/TRBV12-4	many	TRBJ2-5	TRBD1	TGTGCCAGCAGCGCCACAGGGGAGGAGACCCAGTACTTC	CASSATGEETQYF
TRBV7-9	once	TRBJ2-3	.	TGTGACAGCAGCTTAGCGATAGTCGCGGATACGCAGTATTTT	CDSSLAIVADTQYF
TRBV29-1	few	TRBJ2-6	.	TGCAGCGTTGTTCTTTTACCAGGGGTGGACTCTGGGGCCAACGTCCTGACTTTC	CSVVLLPGVDSGANVLTF
TRBV20-1	.	TRBJ2-5	.	TGCAGTGCTAGAGATCGAGTTTGGGAGACCCAGTACTTC	CSARDRVWETQYF
TRBV4-2	.	TRBJ2-1	TRBD2	TGTGCCAGCAGCCAAGGAACTAGCGCATACTACAATGAGCAGTTCTTC	CASSQGTSAYYNEQFF
TRBV7-9	few	TRBJ2-7	.	TGTGCCAGCAGCTCCACCGACAGGTACTCCTACGAGCAGTACTTC	CASSSTDRYSYEQYF
TRBV5-1	.	TRBJ2-7	.	TGCGCCAGCAGCTTGGGGGCAGGACCGGCCTACGAGCAGTACTTC	CASSLGAGPAYEQYF